This T cell receptor beta chain is drawn from a study of cytomegalovirus exposure and HLA in healthy donors. 13 Jbeta primers and 60 Vbeta primers were used for the PCR. Profiled with immunoSEQ multiplex PCR; TCRdb holds only in-frame clones, not every one. The sample carries about 57,000 clones, 65% to 90% recorded once. Study outcomes and limitations: A missense DCLRE1C variant was associated with V- and J-gene trimming of TCR beta chains in a later analysis, and an independent cohort replicated the association. The study designated 164 TCR beta chains cytomegalovirus-associated. DRB1 showed the most TCR associations and HLA-C the fewest in a later analysis, as rates varied by HLA locus.

Comment on this clone: Its antigen is as yet unknown.

The CDR3 runs 13 residues. Germline V gene lookup returns CDR1 SGDLS and CDR2 YYNGEE. Trimming took 3 bases from V and 3 from J, leaving 10 bases between them. The rearrangement joins TRBV9 to TRBJ2-7; TRBD2 is a possible D gene (7 bases). The clonotype was recovered from a man aged 30 to 45 in good health and CMV-seronegative. The specimen sequenced was PBMCs. As DNA, the CDR3 is TGTGCCAGCAGCGGAGGGGGGGACTACGAGCAGTACTTC. Amino acid sequence: CASSGGGDYEQYF.